These T cell receptor beta chains were read from a single sample in a study of T cell changes during pregnancy in multiple sclerosis. Data came from immunoSEQ multiplex PCR; TCRdb stores just in-frame clones and leaves some out. The table lists more than 25,000 clones, 92% of them singletons. The sample in question was peripheral blood, obtained in the first trimester of pregnancy. The receptors here all came from a female donor in good health, enrolled as a control in a pregnancy study. Both conserved end residues are part of each CDR3. A D gene is named only where the DNA matches it firmly. Some rows have no size entry. The others give once, few or many, or a class for an expanded clone.

TRBJ1-2 TRBV4-3 NA NA TGCGCCAGCAGCCAGTCTTACAGGGCCGGTGGGGATGGCTACACCTTC CASSQSYRAGGDGYTF
TRBJ1-6 TRBV5-1 NA NA TGCGCCAGCACAGCCGGGAGCGATTCACCCCTCCACTTT CASTAGSDSPLHF
TRBJ2-7 TRBV4-3 NA TRBD1 TGCGCCAGCAGCCAAGAGGGTCCGGGACAGGGTTCCTACGAGCAGTACTTC CASSQEGPGQGSYEQYF
TRBJ1-2 TRBV18 NA NA TGTGCCAGCTCACCACTGGCAGCTAACTATGGCTACACCTTC CASSPLAANYGYTF
TRBJ2-1 TRBV13 NA TRBD2 TGTGCCAGCAGCTCCCCCCCAGGGCGACTAGCGGGGGTGTCCTACAATGAGCAGTTCTTC CASSSPPGRLAGVSYNEQFF
TRBJ2-3 TRBV7-9 once TRBD1 TGTGCCACCTCAGGGGGCCGTTATACGCAGTATTTT CATSGGRYTQYF
TRBJ2-1 TRBV9 NA TRBD2 TGTGCCAGCAGCGTAGTTCCAGCGGGGTTATATGAGCAGTTCTTC CASSVVPAGLYEQFF
TRBJ2-3 TRBV5-1 NA TRBD2 TGCGCCAGCAAATTCTCTAGCGGGAGGGCTGGTACAGATACGCAGTATTTT CASKFSSGRAGTDTQYF
TRBJ2-2 TRBV27 NA TRBD2 TGTGCCACAACTAGCGGGAGGGTTGGGTCGACCGGGGAGCTGTTTTTT CATTSGRVGSTGELFF
TRBJ1-4 TRBV27 once NA TGTGCCAGCAGTTTTGGGACACCCCGGGAAAAACTGTTTTTT CASSFGTPREKLFF
TRBJ2-2 TRBV6-5 NA NA TGTGCCAGCAGGCGAACAGGCACCGGGGAGCTGTTTTTT CASRRTGTGELFF
TRBJ2-7 TRBV2 once NA TGTGCCAGCAAGCAGGACTTAGGCGAGCAGTACTTC CASKQDLGEQYF
TRBJ1-4 TRBV11-3 NA NA TGTGCCAGCAGCTATGGGGGCGTATCTAATGAAAAACTGTTTTTT CASSYGGVSNEKLFF
TRBJ2-5 TRBV7-7 NA TRBD1 TGTGCTAGCAGCCCCGACAGGGTACAAGAGACCCAGTACTTC CASSPDRVQETQYF
TRBJ2-1 TRBV4-2 NA NA TGTGCCAGCAGCCAAGTTGCGGTGGGCAATGAGCAGTTCTTC CASSQVAVGNEQFF
TRBJ2-5 TRBV18 NA TRBD1 TGTGCCAGCTCACCACCCTACCGGACAGGGGCAGAGACCCAGTACTTC CASSPPYRTGAETQYF
TRBJ1-5 TRBV7-2 once NA TGTGCCAGCAGCTTAGTCCTTGATCAGCCCCAGCATTTT CASSLVLDQPQHF
TRBJ1-6 TRBV5-4 NA NA TGTGCCAGCAGCTTGTCGCGGGTTTCACCCCTCCACTTT CASSLSRVSPLHF
TRBJ1-4 TRBV18 NA TRBD1 TGTGCCAGCTCAACTACCGGGGACAGGAATGAAAAACTGTTTTTT CASSTTGDRNEKLFF
TRBJ2-3 TRBV5-6 NA TRBD2 TGTGCCAGCAGCTTGACGGCTAGCGGGAGGAGGGATACGCAGTATTTT CASSLTASGRRDTQYF
TRBJ2-6 TRBV5-6 NA NA TGTGCCAGCAGCTTGACGGGGTCTGGGGCCAACGTCCTGACTTTC CASSLTGSGANVLTF
TRBJ2-7 TRBV18 NA NA TGTGCCAGCTCACCCCAGGCTTTAACGGGAGAGCAGTACTTC CASSPQALTGEQYF
TRBJ1-1 TRBV6-5 NA TRBD1 TGTGCCAGCAATAACAGGGGGCAGAGGACCACTGAAGCTTTCTTT CASNNRGQRTTEAFF
TRBJ2-3 TRBV9 NA TRBD1 TGTGCCAGCAGCACGCGACCCTCGACAGGGCCCGCAGATACGCAGTATTTT CASSTRPSTGPADTQYF
TRBJ2-7 TRBV6-5 NA TRBD2 TGTGCCAGCAGTTACTGGGTCGGGGGGACCTACGAGCAGTACTTC CASSYWVGGTYEQYF
TRBJ2-7 TRBV27 NA NA TGTGCCAGCAGTTTAGGATCGAGGTCTCGGGGGTACTTC CASSLGSRSRGYF
TRBJ2-1 TRBV12-5 NA TRBD1 TGTGCTAGTGGTCTCATCGCCGGGACAGGGGCGGGTGAGCAGTTCTTC CASGLIAGTGAGEQFF
TRBJ2-7 TRBV6-1 NA NA TGTGCCAGCGGGTGGGGGGGGGCGGGGGAGCAGTACTTC CASGWGGAGEQYF
TRBJ1-1 TRBV9 NA NA TGTGCCAGCAGCGTAGGGACACTCGCTGAAGCTTTCTTT CASSVGTLAEAFF
TRBJ2-2 TRBV19 NA NA TGTGCCAGTAGTGACCGGAGGCGTGCCGCGAACACCGGGGAGCTGTTTTTT CASSDRRRAANTGELFF
TRBJ1-2 TRBV7-9 NA NA TGTGCCAGCAGCTCCGGCGGACAACGATATGGCTACACCTTC CASSSGGQRYGYTF
TRBJ2-1 TRBV5-1 NA TRBD2 TGCGCCAGCAGTGGACTAGCGGGAGGGACGGGTGAGCAGTTCTTC CASSGLAGGTGEQFF
TRBJ1-2 TRBV5-6 NA TRBD1 TGTGCCAGCAGTCTTGGGACAGGCTATGGCTACACCTTC CASSLGTGYGYTF
TRBJ2-2 TRBV19 NA NA TGTGCCAGTAGTCGTTCTCTAGCGCGATCGAACACCGGGGAGCTGTTTTTT CASSRSLARSNTGELFF
TRBJ1-3 TRBV10-2 NA NA TGCGCCAGCAGTGACGCCCTTGACAGTTTCTCTGGAAACACCATATATTTT CASSDALDSFSGNTIYF
TRBJ1-1 TRBV4-1 once NA TGCGCCAGCAGCCAAGACCCGACCGGGGAAGCTTTCTTT CASSQDPTGEAFF
TRBJ1-2 TRBV5-1 NA NA TGCGCCAGCAGCTTGGTTCAGGGAAGCGAAGGCTACACCTTC CASSLVQGSEGYTF
TRBJ2-7 TRBV6-5 NA NA TGTGCCAGCACCGCCGGCCCAGGGTTCTCCTACGAGCAGTACTTC CASTAGPGFSYEQYF
TRBJ1-1 TRBV7-8 NA TRBD1 TGTGCCAGCAGCTTTTCCCAGGGGGTCGCGAACACTGAAGCTTTCTTT CASSFSQGVANTEAFF
TRBJ1-1 TRBV5-5 once TRBD1 TGTGCCAGCAGCAACCGGGACAGGGGAAGCACTGAAGCTTTCTTT CASSNRDRGSTEAFF
TRBJ2-1 TRBV7-8 NA NA TGTGCCAGCAGCTTACGGTTAGGAGGAACTCCCTACAATGAGCAGTTCTTC CASSLRLGGTPYNEQFF
TRBJ2-5 TRBV29-1 once NA TGCAGCGTTGACGGCGAGAAAACGGAGCAGTACTTC CSVDGEKTEQYF
TRBJ2-1 TRBV7-8 once NA TGTGCCAGCAGCTTGGTAACTCCACACTTGGTCTCTTCCGAACTAGCCTGGGGTGAGCAGTTCTTC CASSLVTPHLVSSELAWGEQFF
TRBJ1-4 TRBV12-1 NA NA TGTGCCAGCAGCTTTTTGGGAGCTAATGAAAAACTGTTTTTT CASSFLGANEKLFF
TRBJ1-5 TRBV2 few TRBD1 TGTGCCAGCAGACTCCCGGGACAGGGAGTGGGTCAGCCCCAGCATTTT CASRLPGQGVGQPQHF
TRBJ1-1 TRBV18 NA TRBD1 TGTGCCAGCTCACCCCTTCACGGACAGGGTGGTACTGAAGCTTTCTTT CASSPLHGQGGTEAFF
TRBJ1-2 TRBV9 NA TRBD1 TGTGCCAGCAGCCCCCCAGGGGGGACAGGGGGCGTCTATGGCTACACCTTC CASSPPGGTGGVYGYTF
TRBJ2-5 TRBV5-4 NA NA TGTGCCAGCAGCCCCTCGAGGTGGGAGGAGCCGGAGACCCAGTACTTC CASSPSRWEEPETQYF
TRBJ2-7 TRBV7-6 NA NA TGTGCCAGCAGCTTACTACAGGGATACGAGCAGTACTTC CASSLLQGYEQYF
TRBJ1-2 TRBV6-5 NA NA TGTGCCAGCAGTCTGGGGCAAAGCTGGGGCTACACCTTC CASSLGQSWGYTF
TRBJ2-1 TRBV4-3 NA NA TGCGCCAGCAGCCAAGGTGGGGGGGAGCAGTTCTTC CASSQGGGEQFF
TRBJ2-7 TRBV4-2 NA TRBD2 TGTGCCAGCAGCCGAGCTAGCGGGAGTAACTACGAGCAGTACTTC CASSRASGSNYEQYF
TRBJ1-2 TRBV27 NA TRBD1 TGTGCCAGCACCCATCGGACAGGGGGAGTAGAAAAGTGGTATGGCTACACCTTC CASTHRTGGVEKWYGYTF
TRBJ2-5 TRBV9 NA NA TGTGCCAGCAGCGTATCCCCAGACCAAGAGACCCAGTACTTC CASSVSPDQETQYF
TRBJ2-1 TRBV27 once TRBD2 TGTGCCAGCAGCCGACTAGCGGAGGGATACAATGAGCAGTTCTTC CASSRLAEGYNEQFF
TRBJ2-3 TRBV11-3 NA NA TGTGCCAGCAGCTTAATGACTTCCACTAGCACAGATACGCAGTATTTT CASSLMTSTSTDTQYF
TRBJ1-2 TRBV2 NA NA TGTGCCAGAAGTGGGGCAGGGGCTAACTATGGCTACACCTTC CARSGAGANYGYTF
TRBJ2-1 TRBV4-1 NA NA TGCGCCAGCAGCCAAGAGGCGGCTAGCGCGTACAATGAGCAGTTCTTC CASSQEAASAYNEQFF
TRBJ2-1 TRBV6-4 few TRBD2 TGTGCCAGCGCCGAAGGTAGCGGGGGAGGTAATGAGCAGTTCTTC CASAEGSGGGNEQFF